A single sample gave rise to the 27 T cell receptor beta chains below, sequenced in a study of vaccination and CD4 T cells after COVID-19. TCRdb re-analysed the PCR reads in MiXCR, keeping a single row per CDR3 protein. Of 26,000 or so distinct CDR3 sequences listed, 50% to 65% are singletons. Regarding time point: late sampling 161 to 241 days after vaccination in a few convalescent patients. The input for sequencing was CD4+ T cells from blood, taken about 7 months after SARS-CoV-2 vaccination. Receptors were obtained from a human donor who had recovered from COVID-19.

In this sample, this clonotype turned up a few times. The chain is built from TRBV7-2 and TRBJ2-3; the D call may be TRBD1 or TRBD2 (6 bases each). The V end lost 3 bases, the J end lost 2 bases, and 18 bases lay between the germline ends. Per the germline V gene, CDR1 is SGHTA and CDR2 is FQGNSA. This CDR3 is 17 amino acids long. Here the CDR3 DNA reads TGTGCCAGCAGCTTCGGAGGGGGGAGAATAAACACAGATACGCAGTATTTT. Its translation is CASSFGGGRINTDTQYF.

This clonotype was recorded a few times. V usage is TRBV7-9 and J usage is TRBJ2-3; TRBD1 is a possible D gene (6 bases). The CDR3 is 16 amino acids. The germline V and J ends were trimmed by 5 bases and 5 bases, with 20 bases remaining between them. Germline V gene data show CDR1 as SEHNR and CDR2 as FQNEAQ (reference sequence). CDR3 in amino acids: CASSLGVQGSGDTQYF. CDR3 sequence (DNA): TGTGCCAGCAGCCTAGGAGTACAGGGAAGTGGAGATACGCAGTATTTT.

The chain employs TRBV7-9 and TRBJ2-3; 8 bases fit TRBD2. Germline lookup yields CDR1 SEHNR and CDR2 FQNEAQ (reference sequence). After removal of 6 bases from V and 3 bases from J, the junction contained 8 bases not matched to a gene. This CDR3 comprises 15 residues. CDR3: CASSIKAGATDTQYF. For the CDR3, the DNA is TGTGCCAGCAGTATTAAAGCGGGAGCGACAGATACGCAGTATTTT.

This clonotype was observed a handful of times. This rearrangement joins TRBV7-2 to TRBJ2-5, with D maybe TRBD2 (6 bases). Deletions cut 5 bases from V and 3 bases from J, with 10 bases between. CDR1 and CDR2 (germline): SGHTA, FQGNSA. This CDR3 has 13 amino acids. In nucleotides, the CDR3 is TGTGCCAGCAGCACAACGGGGGAAGAGACCCAGTACTTC. This encodes CASSTTGEETQYF.

The chain couples TRBV29-1 to TRBJ2-1, with TRBD1 identical over 8 bases. This CDR3 has 13 amino acids. Trimming at V came to 2 bases and at J to 15 bases, leaving 12 bases not matched to a gene. Germline CDR1 is SQVTM and CDR2 is ANQGSEA. DNA for the CDR3: TGCAGCGTTGAATTTTCCAGGACAGGGATTCTGTTCTTC. The encoded protein is CSVEFSRTGILFF.

V gene TRBV28 combines with J gene TRBJ2-2; TRBD1 might be the D (6 bases). The germline V and J ends were trimmed by 7 bases and 0 bases, with 15 bases remaining between them. The CDR3 length is 16 residues. Germline V gene sequence: CDR1 MDHEN, CDR2 SYDVKM. The CDR3: CASISGAATNTGELFF. CDR3 bases: TGTGCCAGCATCTCAGGGGCGGCTACGAACACCGGGGAGCTGTTTTTT.

This clonotype was counted only a few times. The chain couples TRBV6-5 to TRBJ2-5; 16 bases map to TRBD2. Germline-derived CDR1 and CDR2 are MNHEY and SVGAGI. The CDR3 spans 18 residues. V trimming: 2 bases; J trimming: 5 bases; junction bases outside the gene matches: 8. CDR3 sequence: CASSYNPGTSGRGETQYF. CDR3 nucleotide sequence: TGTGCCAGCAGTTACAACCCCGGGACTAGCGGGAGGGGGGAGACCCAGTACTTC.

The chain uses TRBV7-9 and TRBJ2-5; 12 nucleotides agree with TRBD2. Losses at the gene ends were 5 bases for V and 5 bases for J; bases not matched to a gene: 12. Germline V CDR1 and CDR2: SEHNR, FQNEAQ (reference sequence). The CDR3 is made up of 17 amino acids. The CDR3 DNA is TGTGCCAGCAGCCCGCCCGGGACTAGCGGGTTCCGGGAGACCCAGTACTTC. It yields the protein CASSPPGTSGFRETQYF.

The gene calls are TRBV18 and TRBJ2-7; 7 bases are a match to TRBD2. The J segment lost 5 bases and the V segment lost 6 bases, leaving 13 bases of the junction unmatched. The CDR3 spans 15 residues. The germline gives CDR1 KGHSH, CDR2 LQKENI. The DNA of the CDR3 is TGTGCCAGCTCCCCCAGCGGGGCGGGAGTTAACGAGCAGTACTTC. Protein: CASSPSGAGVNEQYF.

The chain recombines TRBV6-1 with TRBJ1-1; the D gene is possibly TRBD1 (6 bases). Trimming left V 6 bases short and J 8 bases short, with 13 bases between. The CDR3 spans 12 residues. CDR1 is MNHNS and CDR2 is SASEGT in the germline V gene. CDR3 in DNA: TGTGCCAGCAGCACACAGGGTATCGAAGCTTTCTTT. Translation: CASSTQGIEAFF.

This clonotype occurred a few times. V usage is TRBV7-9 and J usage is TRBJ1-1; D remains unclear. Deletions cut 3 bases from V and 5 bases from J, with 7 bases between. This CDR3 is built from 12 residues. The germline gives CDR1 SEHNR, CDR2 FQNEAQ (reference sequence). The CDR3, as DNA: TGTGCCAGCAGCTTCGCGGGAACTGAAGCTTTCTTT. This codes for CASSFAGTEAFF.

The genes are TRBV6-2 or TRBV6-3 and TRBJ2-3; D is ambiguous. V lost 0 bases and J lost 5, with 9 bases in between. The CDR3 is made up of 14 amino acids. From germline, CDR1 is MNHEY and CDR2 SVGEGT. This chain's CDR3 is CASSYSKGIDTQYF. DNA for the CDR3: TGTGCCAGCAGTTACTCGAAGGGAATAGATACGCAGTATTTT.

V usage is TRBV15 and J usage is TRBJ2-6, with unresolved D. The CDR3 covers 15 residues. Germline V CDR1 and CDR2: LNHNV, YYDKDF (reference sequence). Trimming stripped 4 bases from V and 2 bases from J, with 9 bases between. CDR3 coding DNA: TGTGCCACCAGCACTAATCGGGCTGGGGCCAACGTCCTGACTTTC. It codes for CATSTNRAGANVLTF.

V is TRBV7-7 and J is TRBJ2-2; TRBD1 matches at 8 bases. The CDR3 consists of 15 residues. The germline gives CDR1 SSHAT, CDR2 FNYEAQ (reference sequence). V trimming: 5 bases; J trimming: 4 bases; junction bases outside the gene matches: 6. The chain's CDR3 is CASSPGTGATGELFF. DNA of the CDR3: TGTGCCAGCAGCCCCGGGACAGGAGCCACCGGGGAGCTGTTTTTT.

The sample holds a few counts of this clonotype. The CDR3 here is CASSSAPLNTEAFF. CDR3 nucleotides: TGTGCCAGCAGCTCCGCTCCTCTGAACACTGAAGCTTTCTTT. The V call is TRBV7-9, the J call TRBJ1-1, with D unresolved. Trimming took 4 bases from V and 0 from J, leaving 9 bases between them. CDR3 length: 14 residues. Germline V gene sequence: CDR1 SEHNR, CDR2 FQNEAQ (reference sequence).

The rearrangement uses TRBV30 and TRBJ2-2; 7 bases agree with TRBD1. V lost 2 bases and J lost 3; bases outside the gene matches: 3. The CDR3 is 14 residues long. Germline V gives CDR1 GTSNPN, CDR2 SVGIG (reference sequence). CDR3 in amino acids: CAWSWDSYTGELFF. CDR3 DNA sequence: TGTGCCTGGAGTTGGGACAGTTACACCGGGGAGCTGTTTTTT.

This clonotype was detected only once. This chain joins TRBV10-3 and TRBJ1-2; D is ambiguous. Germline V gives CDR1 ENHRY, CDR2 SYGVKD. The CDR3 length is 14 residues. The V end was cut by 3 bases, the J end by 6 bases, with 14 bases between. In nucleotides, the CDR3 is TGTGCCATCAGTGACCCCGGTGGGGAGGATGGCTACACCTTC. Protein sequence: CAISDPGGEDGYTF.

The rearrangement links TRBV7-3 to TRBJ2-2; D may be TRBD1 (5 bases). The CDR3 totals 17 residues. Germline V gene data show CDR1 as SGHTA and CDR2 as FQGTGA. V shed 1 base and J shed 0 bases, with 12 bases lying between them. The CDR3 region has the DNA TGTGCCAGCAGCTTAAGTACAGGCCTCGCGAACACCGGGGAGCTGTTTTTT. Encoded protein: CASSLSTGLANTGELFF.

The chain employs TRBV20-1 and TRBJ2-7; D is undetermined. Germline CDR1 DFQATT, CDR2 SNEGSKA (reference sequence). The CDR3 runs 13 residues. V was clipped by 6 bases and J by 3 bases, with 15 bases between them. The CDR3 DNA follows: TGCAGTGCCCCTTCCTACCCCAACTACGAGCAGTACTTC. Translated, it gives CSAPSYPNYEQYF.

The chain is built from TRBV4-1 and TRBJ1-5; no clear D. With 4 bases removed from V and 0 bases from J, the gap between germline ends came to 13 bases. The CDR3 runs to 16 residues. Germline CDR1 MGHRA, CDR2 YSYEKL. The CDR3 reads CASSLSGWGSNQPQHF. DNA for the CDR3: TGCGCCAGCAGCCTCTCTGGATGGGGTAGCAATCAGCCCCAGCATTTT.

The rearrangement joins TRBV7-2 to TRBJ2-1, with a weak D call TRBD2 (6 bases). The germline gives CDR1 SGHTA, CDR2 FQGNSA. V was clipped by 5 bases and J by 8 bases, with 13 bases between them. The CDR3 totals 13 residues. The chain's CDR3 is CASSKVASDEQFF. The DNA of the CDR3 is TGTGCCAGCAGCAAAGTGGCTAGCGATGAGCAGTTCTTC.

This rearrangement joins TRBV6-5 to TRBJ2-7, with 11 nucleotides matching TRBD1. CDR1 is MNHEY and CDR2 is SVGAGI in the germline V gene. V was pared by 2 bases and J by 5 bases, with 5 bases of the junction left unmatched. The CDR3 has 15 residues. DNA for the CDR3: TGTGCCAGCAGTTACAATCGGGACAGGGGGAACGAGCAGTACTTC. It yields the protein CASSYNRDRGNEQYF.

This clonotype is a singleton in its sample. The chain links TRBV6-4 to TRBJ1-2; 9 bases agree with TRBD1. In germline, CDR1 is MRHNA, CDR2 SNTAGT. CDR3 length: 16 residues. The V gene end was trimmed by 6 bases and the J gene end by 4 bases; junction bases not matched to a gene: 12. The CDR3 protein is CASRVGTGSPSYGYTF. The CDR3 nucleotides are TGTGCCAGCAGGGTCGGGACAGGGTCCCCGAGCTATGGCTACACCTTC.

CDR3 region: CASSYTSGSGANVLTF. DNA of the CDR3: TGTGCCAGCAGTTACACTAGCGGCTCTGGGGCCAACGTCCTGACTTTC. The chain uses TRBV6-5 and TRBJ2-6; 8 bases line up with TRBD2. The junction had 0 bases not matched to a gene; V was cut back by 2 bases and J by 0 bases. CDR1 MNHEY and CDR2 SVGAGI come from the germline V gene. The CDR3 runs to 16 residues.

In its sample, this clonotype was seen a few times. V gene TRBV20-1 combines with J gene TRBJ2-7; 8 bases are a match to TRBD2. Unmatched junction bases numbered 10, after V lost 0 bases and J lost 3 bases. Germline V gives CDR1 DFQATT, CDR2 SNEGSKA (reference sequence). CDR3 length equals 16 residues. CDR3 protein: CSARDHSSGNYYEQYF. Written as DNA, the CDR3 is TGCAGTGCTAGAGATCATAGTAGCGGGAATTACTACGAGCAGTACTTC.

This chain joins TRBV19 and TRBJ2-7; TRBD1 matches 7 bases. The length of the CDR3 is 13 residues. From germline, CDR1 is LNHDA and CDR2 SQIVND (reference sequence). V shed 3 bases and J 7 bases; nucleotides not matched to a gene: 6. The CDR3, as DNA: TGTGCCAGTAGTATTTCAGGGGGAGAAGAGCAGTACTTC. The encoded protein is CASSISGGEEQYF.

CDR3 residues: CASSVLGLHSYNEQFF. In DNA form, the CDR3 reads TGTGCCAGCAGCGTACTTGGGCTTCACTCCTACAATGAGCAGTTCTTC. V usage is TRBV7-8 and J usage is TRBJ2-1, with D unclear. CDR3 length equals 16 residues. The germline CDR1 and CDR2 sequences are SGHVS and FQNEAQ. The V and J ends lost 5 bases and 0 bases respectively, with 14 bases between them.